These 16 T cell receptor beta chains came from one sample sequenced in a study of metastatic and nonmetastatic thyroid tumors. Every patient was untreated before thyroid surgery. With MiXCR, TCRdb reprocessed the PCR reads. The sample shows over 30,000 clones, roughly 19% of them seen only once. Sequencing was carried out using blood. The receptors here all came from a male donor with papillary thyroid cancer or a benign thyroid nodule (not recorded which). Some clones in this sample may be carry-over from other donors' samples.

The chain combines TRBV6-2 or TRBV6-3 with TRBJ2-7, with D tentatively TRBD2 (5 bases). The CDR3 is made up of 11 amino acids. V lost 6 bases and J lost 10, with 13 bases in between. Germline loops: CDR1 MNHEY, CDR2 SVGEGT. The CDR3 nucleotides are TGTGCCAGCAGGCACCTAGACTATCAGTACTTC. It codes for CASRHLDYQYF.

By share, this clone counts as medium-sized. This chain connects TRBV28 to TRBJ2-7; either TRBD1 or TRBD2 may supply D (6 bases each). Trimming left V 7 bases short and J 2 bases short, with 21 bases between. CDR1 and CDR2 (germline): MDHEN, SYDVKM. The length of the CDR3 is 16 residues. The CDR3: CASISSIGGSTYEQYF. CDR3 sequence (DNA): TGTGCCAGCATCTCGAGTATCGGGGGCTCGACCTACGAGCAGTACTTC.

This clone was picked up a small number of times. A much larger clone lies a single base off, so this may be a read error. CDR3 protein: CASRFHADSSNQPQHF. The CDR3 bases are TGTGCCAGCCGATTCCACGCAGACAGTTCGAATCAGCCCCAGCATTTT. This chain uses TRBV6-2 or TRBV6-3 with TRBJ1-5; the D gene is possibly TRBD1 (5 bases). V was clipped by 8 bases and J by 4 bases, with 21 bases between them. CDR1 and CDR2 from the germline V gene are MNHEY and SVGEGT. CDR3 length equals 16 residues.

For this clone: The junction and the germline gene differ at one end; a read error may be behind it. CDR3 loop: CASSRAGRDYGYNF. As DNA, the CDR3 is TGTGCCAGCAGCCGGGCCGGCCGAGACTATGGCTACAACTTC. The chain carries TRBV6-1 and TRBJ1-2; D is undetermined. Germline CDR1 MNHNS, CDR2 SASEGT. The CDR3 has 14 residues.

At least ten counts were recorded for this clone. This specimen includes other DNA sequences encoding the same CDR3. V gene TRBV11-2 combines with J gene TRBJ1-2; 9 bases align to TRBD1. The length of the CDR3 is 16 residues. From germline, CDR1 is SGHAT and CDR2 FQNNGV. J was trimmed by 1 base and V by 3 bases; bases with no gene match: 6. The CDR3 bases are TGTGCCAGCAGCTTCGGGGGGACAGGGCATAACTATGGCTACACCTTC. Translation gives CASSFGGTGHNYGYTF.

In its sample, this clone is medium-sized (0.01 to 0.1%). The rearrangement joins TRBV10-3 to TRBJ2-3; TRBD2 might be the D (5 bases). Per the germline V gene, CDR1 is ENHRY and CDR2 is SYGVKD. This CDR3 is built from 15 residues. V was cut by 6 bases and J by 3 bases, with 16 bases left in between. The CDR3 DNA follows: TGTGCCATCAGAGTTGAGGACTCCGCTACAGATACGCAGTATTTT. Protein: CAIRVEDSATDTQYF.

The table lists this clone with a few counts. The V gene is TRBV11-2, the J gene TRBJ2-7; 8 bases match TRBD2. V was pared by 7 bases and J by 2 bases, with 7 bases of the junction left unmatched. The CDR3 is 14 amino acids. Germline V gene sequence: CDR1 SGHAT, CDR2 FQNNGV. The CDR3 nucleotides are TGTGCCAGCAACGGGGGGGGATGGGCCTACGAGCAGTACTTC. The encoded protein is CASNGGGWAYEQYF.

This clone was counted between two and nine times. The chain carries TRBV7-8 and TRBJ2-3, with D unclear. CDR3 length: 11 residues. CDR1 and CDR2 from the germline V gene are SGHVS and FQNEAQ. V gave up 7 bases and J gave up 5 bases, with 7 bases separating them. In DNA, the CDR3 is TGTGCCAGCACCGCCGGAGATACGCAGTATTTT. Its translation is CASTAGDTQYF.

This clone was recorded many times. The CDR3 DNA follows: TGCGCCAGCAGCAGAGACTTTAATGAAAAACTGTTTTTT. The encoded protein is CASSRDFNEKLFF. The chain carries TRBV10-2 and TRBJ1-4, with no clear D. V was clipped by 6 bases and J by 4 bases, with 9 bases between them. The CDR3 contains 13 residues. Germline values: CDR1 WSHSY, CDR2 SAAADI.

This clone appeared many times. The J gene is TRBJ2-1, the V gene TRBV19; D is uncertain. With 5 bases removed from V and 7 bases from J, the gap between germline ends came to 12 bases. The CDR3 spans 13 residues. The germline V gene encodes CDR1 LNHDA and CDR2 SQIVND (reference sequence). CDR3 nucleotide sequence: TGTGCCAGTAGTCCCTCGTTGGGGAATGAGCAGTTCTTC. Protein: CASSPSLGNEQFF.

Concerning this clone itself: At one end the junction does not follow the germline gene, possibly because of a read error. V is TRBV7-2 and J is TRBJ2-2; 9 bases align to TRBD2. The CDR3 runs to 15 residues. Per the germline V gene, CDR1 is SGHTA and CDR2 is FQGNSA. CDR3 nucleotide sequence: TGTGCCAGCAGCTTACTAGCGGGGTTGGCCGGGGACCTGTTTTTT. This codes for CASSLLAGLAGDLFF. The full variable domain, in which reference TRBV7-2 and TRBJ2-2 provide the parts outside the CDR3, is GAGVSQSPSNKVTEKGKDVELRCDPISGHTALYWYRQSLGQGLEFLIYFQGNSAPDKSGLPSDRFSAERTGGSVSTLTIQRTQQEDSAVYLCASSLLAGLAGDLFFGEGSRLTVL.

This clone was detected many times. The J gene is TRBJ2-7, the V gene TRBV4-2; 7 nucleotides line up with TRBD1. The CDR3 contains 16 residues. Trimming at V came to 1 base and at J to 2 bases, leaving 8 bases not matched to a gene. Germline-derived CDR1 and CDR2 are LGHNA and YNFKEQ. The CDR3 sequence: CASSQAGTDLPYEQYF. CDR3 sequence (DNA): TGTGCCAGCAGCCAAGCCGGGACAGATCTCCCCTACGAGCAGTACTTC.

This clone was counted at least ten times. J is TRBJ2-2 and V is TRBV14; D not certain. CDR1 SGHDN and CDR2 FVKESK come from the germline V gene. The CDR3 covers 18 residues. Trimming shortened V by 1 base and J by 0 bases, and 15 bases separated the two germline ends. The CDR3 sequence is CASSQVVSLGPNTGELFF. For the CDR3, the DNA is TGTGCCAGCAGCCAAGTTGTATCGCTGGGCCCGAACACCGGGGAGCTGTTTTTT.

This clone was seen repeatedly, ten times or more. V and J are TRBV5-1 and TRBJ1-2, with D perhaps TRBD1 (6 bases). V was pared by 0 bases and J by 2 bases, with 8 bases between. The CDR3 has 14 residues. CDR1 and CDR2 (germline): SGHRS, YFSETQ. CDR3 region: CASSLDRENYGYTF. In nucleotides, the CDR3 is TGCGCCAGCAGCTTGGACAGGGAAAACTATGGCTACACCTTC.

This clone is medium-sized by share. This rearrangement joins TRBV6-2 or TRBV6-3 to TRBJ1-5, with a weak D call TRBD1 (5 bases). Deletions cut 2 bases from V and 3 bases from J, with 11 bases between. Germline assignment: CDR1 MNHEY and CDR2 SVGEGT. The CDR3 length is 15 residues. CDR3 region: CASSYGAGNNQPQHF. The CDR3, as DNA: TGTGCCAGCAGTTACGGGGCAGGTAACAATCAGCCCCAGCATTTT.

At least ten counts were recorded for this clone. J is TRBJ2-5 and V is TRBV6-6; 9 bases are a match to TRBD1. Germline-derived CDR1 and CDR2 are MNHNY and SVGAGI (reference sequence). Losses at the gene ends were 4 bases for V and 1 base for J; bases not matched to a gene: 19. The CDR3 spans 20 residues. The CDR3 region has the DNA TGTGCCAGCAGTTGGTCATGGGCCTCGAACAGGGGGCGCACCCAAGAGACCCAGTACTTC. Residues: CASSWSWASNRGRTQETQYF.